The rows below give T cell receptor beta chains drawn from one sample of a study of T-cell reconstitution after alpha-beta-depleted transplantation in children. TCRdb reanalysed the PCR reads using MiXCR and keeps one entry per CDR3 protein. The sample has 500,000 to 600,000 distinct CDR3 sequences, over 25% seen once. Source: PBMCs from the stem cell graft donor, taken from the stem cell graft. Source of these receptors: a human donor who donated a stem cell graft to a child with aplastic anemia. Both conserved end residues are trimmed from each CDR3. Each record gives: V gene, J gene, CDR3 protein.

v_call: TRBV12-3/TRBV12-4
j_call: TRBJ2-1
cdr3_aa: ASSPDSGRIYNEQF

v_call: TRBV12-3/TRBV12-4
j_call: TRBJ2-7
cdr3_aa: ASSFGLAIYEQY

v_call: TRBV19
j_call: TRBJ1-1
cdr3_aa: ASRDLDTEAF

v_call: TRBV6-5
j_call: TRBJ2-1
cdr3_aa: ASSYGSGLGNNEQF

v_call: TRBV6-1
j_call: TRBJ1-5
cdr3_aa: ASSRNGNQPQH

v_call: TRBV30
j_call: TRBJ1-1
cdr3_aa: AWSVRSTEAF

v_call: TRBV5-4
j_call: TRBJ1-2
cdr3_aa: ASSLDPAGDYGYT

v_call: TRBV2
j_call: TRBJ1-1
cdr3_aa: ASSDRVGRTEAF

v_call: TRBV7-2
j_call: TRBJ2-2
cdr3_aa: ASSKSGRAIGGELF

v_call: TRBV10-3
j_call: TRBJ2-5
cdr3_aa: AISEFQQGGETQY

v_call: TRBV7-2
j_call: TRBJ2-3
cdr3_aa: ASSLPSGIQSDTQY

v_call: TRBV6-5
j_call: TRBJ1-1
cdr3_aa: ASSYSGVQNTEAF

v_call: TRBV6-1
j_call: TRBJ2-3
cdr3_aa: ASTAIAGGRDTQY

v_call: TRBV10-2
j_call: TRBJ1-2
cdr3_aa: ASSQGQPVVRGYT

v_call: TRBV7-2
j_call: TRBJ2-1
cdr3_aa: ASRKNRATYNEQF

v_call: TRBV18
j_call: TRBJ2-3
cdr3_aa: ASSPPGQGRVDTQY

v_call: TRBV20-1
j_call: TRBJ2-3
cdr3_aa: SALFGGTDTQY

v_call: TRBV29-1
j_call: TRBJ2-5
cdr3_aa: SSVPAGGMETQY

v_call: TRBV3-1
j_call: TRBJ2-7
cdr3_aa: ASSQDELAGSYEQY

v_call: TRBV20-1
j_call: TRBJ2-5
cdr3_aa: SARDGGGDKHQETQY

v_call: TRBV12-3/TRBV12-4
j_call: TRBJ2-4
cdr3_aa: ASSFVASGAKNIQY

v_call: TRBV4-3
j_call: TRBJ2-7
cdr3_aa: ASSQDFDRTYEQY

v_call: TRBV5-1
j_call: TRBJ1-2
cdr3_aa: ASWKGGATRPTNYGYT

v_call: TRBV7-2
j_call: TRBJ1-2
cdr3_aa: ASSPTNKPQGGYGYT

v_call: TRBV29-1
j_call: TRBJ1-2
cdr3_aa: SVEVYGTDPT

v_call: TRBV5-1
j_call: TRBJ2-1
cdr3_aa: ASSLEVAGVGNEQF

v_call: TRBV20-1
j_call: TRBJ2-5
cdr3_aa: SARSSETQY

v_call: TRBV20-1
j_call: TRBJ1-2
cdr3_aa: SASETEANYGYT

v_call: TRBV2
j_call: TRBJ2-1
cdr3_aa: ASEKGTPHGYEQF

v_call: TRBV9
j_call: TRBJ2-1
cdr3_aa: ASSAGTRGDEQF

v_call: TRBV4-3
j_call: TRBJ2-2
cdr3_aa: ASSRGISNTGELF

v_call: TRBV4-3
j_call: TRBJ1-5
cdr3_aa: ASSQGHGSNQPQH

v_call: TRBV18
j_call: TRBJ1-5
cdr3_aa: ASSFASFNQPQH

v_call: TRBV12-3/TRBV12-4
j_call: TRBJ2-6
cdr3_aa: ASSSLQGAGANVLT

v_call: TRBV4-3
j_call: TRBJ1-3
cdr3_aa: ASSQDRSGRADTIY

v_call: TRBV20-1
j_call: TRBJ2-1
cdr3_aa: SASGRYDNEQF

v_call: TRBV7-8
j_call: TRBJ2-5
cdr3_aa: ASSLIGSLQETQY

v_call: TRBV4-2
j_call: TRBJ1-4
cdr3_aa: ASSPTPRQLATNEKLF

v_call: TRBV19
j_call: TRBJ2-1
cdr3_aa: ASTTGGQGYNEQF

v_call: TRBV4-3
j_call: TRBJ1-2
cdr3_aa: ASSMSRAWEGNGYT

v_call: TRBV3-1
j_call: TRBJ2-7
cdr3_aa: ASSRLAGEGHEQY

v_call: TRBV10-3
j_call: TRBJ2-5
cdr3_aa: AISELRHEETQY

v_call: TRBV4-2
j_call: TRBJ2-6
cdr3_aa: ASSRLSGANVLT

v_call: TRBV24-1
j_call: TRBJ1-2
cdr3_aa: AMRQGQGYGYT

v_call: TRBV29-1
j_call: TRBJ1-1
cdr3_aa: SVVPRQLNTEAF

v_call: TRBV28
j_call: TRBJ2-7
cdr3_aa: ASSLSQGVREQY

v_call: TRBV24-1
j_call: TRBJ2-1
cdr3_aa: ATSARPGLAGGMDNEQF

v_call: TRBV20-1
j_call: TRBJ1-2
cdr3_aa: SATRSPANYGYT

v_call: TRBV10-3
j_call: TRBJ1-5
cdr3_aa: AISVGNQPHH

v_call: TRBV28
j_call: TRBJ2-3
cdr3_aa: ASSLGSLTDTQY

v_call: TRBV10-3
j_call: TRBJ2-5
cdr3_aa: AISGGDREQETQY

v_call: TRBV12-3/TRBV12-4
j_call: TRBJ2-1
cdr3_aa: ASRPQVGKSYNEQF

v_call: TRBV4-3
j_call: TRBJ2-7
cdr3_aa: ASSHQTGDYEQY

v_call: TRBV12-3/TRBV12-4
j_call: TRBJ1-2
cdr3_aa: ASTDRGRPDYT

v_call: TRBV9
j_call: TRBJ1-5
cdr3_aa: ASSVGTMSGQPQH

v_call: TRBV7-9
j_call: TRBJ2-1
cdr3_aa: AGAYNEQF

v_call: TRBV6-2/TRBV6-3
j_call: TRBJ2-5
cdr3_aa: ASSYWRPLYQETQY

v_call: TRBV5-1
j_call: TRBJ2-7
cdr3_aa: ASSLLDRSEQY

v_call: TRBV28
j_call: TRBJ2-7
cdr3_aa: ASSWIYEQY